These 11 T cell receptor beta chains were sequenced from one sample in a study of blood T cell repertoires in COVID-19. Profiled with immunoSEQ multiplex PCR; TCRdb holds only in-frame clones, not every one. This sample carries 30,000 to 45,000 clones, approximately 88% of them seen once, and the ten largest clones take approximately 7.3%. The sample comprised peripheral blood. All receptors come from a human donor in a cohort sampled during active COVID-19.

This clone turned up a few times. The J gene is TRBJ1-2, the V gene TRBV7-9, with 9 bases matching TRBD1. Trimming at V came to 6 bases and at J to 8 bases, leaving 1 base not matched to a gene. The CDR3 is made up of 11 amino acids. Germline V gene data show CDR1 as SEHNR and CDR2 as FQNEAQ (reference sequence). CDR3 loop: CASRTGGGYTF. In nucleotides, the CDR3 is TGTGCCAGCAGAACAGGGGGCGGCTACACCTTC.

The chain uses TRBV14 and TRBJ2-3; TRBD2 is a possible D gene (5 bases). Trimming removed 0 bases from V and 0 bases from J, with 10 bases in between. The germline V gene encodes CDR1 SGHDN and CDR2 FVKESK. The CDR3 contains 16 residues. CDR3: CASSQDMWTSTDTQYF. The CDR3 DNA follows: TGTGCCAGCAGCCAAGATATGTGGACTAGCACAGATACGCAGTATTTT.

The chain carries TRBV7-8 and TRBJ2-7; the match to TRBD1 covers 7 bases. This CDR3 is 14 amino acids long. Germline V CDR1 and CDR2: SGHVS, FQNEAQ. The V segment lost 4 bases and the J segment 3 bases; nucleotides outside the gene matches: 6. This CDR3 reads CASSSERDSYEQYF. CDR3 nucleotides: TGTGCCAGCAGCTCAGAACGGGACAGCTACGAGCAGTACTTC.

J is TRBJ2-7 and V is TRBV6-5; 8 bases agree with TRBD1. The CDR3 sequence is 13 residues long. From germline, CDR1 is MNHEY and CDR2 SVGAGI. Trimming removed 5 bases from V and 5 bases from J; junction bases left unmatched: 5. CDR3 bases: TGTGCCAGCAGTCTACAGGGGGGCAACGAGCAGTACTTC. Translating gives CASSLQGGNEQYF.

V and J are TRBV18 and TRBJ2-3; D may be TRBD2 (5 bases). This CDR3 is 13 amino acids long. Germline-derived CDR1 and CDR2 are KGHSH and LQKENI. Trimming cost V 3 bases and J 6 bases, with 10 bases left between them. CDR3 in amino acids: CASSPGAGDTQYF. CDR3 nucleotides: TGTGCCAGCTCACCGGGAGCCGGCGATACGCAGTATTTT.

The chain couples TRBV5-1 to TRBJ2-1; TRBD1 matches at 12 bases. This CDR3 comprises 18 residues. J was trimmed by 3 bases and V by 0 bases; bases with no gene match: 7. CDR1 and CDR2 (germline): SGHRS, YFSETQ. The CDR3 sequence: CASSLAGTGGGLYNEQFF. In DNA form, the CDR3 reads TGCGCCAGCAGCTTGGCCGGGACAGGGGGCGGTCTCTACAATGAGCAGTTCTTC.

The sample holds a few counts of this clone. The CDR3 DNA sequence: TGTGCCAGCAGCGAACGGACTAGCGGGAGGTGGGGGGAGCTGTTTTTT. Encoded protein: CASSERTSGRWGELFF. The chain carries TRBV7-9 and TRBJ2-2; TRBD2 matches 14 bases. CDR1 SEHNR and CDR2 FQNEAQ come from the germline V gene (reference sequence). The V and J ends lost 5 bases and 8 bases, in that order; junction bases with no gene match: 7. The length of the CDR3 is 16 residues.

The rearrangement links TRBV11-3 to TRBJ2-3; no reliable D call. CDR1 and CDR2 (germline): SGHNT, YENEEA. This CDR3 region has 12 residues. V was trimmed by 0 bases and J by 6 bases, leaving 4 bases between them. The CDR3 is CASSLDSDTQYF. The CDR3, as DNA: TGTGCCAGCAGCTTAGATAGTGATACGCAGTATTTT.

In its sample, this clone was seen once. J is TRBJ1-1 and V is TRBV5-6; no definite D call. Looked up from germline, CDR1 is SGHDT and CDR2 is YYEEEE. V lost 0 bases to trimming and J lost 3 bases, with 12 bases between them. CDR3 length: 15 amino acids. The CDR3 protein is CASSLGFLRDTEAFF. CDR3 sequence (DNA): TGTGCCAGCAGCTTGGGGTTTTTGAGAGACACTGAAGCTTTCTTT. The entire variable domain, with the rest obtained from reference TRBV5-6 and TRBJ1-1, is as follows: DAGVTQSPTHLIKTRGQQVTLRCSPKSGHDTVSWYQQALGQGPQFIFQYYEEEERQRGNFPDRFSGHQFPNYSSELNVNALLLGDSALYLCASSLGFLRDTEAFFGQGTRLTVV.

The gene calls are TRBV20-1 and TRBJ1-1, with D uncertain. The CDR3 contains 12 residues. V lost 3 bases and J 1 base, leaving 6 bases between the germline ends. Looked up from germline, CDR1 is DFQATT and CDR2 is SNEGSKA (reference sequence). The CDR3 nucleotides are TGCAGTGCTAGTGCAGGGAACACTGAAGCTTTCTTT. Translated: CSASAGNTEAFF.

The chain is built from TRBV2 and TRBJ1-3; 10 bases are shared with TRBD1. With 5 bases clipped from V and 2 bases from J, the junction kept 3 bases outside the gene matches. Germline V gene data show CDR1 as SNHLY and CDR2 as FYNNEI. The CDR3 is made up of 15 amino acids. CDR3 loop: CASSQTGGPGNTIYF. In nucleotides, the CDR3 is TGTGCCAGCAGTCAGACAGGGGGCCCTGGAAACACCATATATTTT.